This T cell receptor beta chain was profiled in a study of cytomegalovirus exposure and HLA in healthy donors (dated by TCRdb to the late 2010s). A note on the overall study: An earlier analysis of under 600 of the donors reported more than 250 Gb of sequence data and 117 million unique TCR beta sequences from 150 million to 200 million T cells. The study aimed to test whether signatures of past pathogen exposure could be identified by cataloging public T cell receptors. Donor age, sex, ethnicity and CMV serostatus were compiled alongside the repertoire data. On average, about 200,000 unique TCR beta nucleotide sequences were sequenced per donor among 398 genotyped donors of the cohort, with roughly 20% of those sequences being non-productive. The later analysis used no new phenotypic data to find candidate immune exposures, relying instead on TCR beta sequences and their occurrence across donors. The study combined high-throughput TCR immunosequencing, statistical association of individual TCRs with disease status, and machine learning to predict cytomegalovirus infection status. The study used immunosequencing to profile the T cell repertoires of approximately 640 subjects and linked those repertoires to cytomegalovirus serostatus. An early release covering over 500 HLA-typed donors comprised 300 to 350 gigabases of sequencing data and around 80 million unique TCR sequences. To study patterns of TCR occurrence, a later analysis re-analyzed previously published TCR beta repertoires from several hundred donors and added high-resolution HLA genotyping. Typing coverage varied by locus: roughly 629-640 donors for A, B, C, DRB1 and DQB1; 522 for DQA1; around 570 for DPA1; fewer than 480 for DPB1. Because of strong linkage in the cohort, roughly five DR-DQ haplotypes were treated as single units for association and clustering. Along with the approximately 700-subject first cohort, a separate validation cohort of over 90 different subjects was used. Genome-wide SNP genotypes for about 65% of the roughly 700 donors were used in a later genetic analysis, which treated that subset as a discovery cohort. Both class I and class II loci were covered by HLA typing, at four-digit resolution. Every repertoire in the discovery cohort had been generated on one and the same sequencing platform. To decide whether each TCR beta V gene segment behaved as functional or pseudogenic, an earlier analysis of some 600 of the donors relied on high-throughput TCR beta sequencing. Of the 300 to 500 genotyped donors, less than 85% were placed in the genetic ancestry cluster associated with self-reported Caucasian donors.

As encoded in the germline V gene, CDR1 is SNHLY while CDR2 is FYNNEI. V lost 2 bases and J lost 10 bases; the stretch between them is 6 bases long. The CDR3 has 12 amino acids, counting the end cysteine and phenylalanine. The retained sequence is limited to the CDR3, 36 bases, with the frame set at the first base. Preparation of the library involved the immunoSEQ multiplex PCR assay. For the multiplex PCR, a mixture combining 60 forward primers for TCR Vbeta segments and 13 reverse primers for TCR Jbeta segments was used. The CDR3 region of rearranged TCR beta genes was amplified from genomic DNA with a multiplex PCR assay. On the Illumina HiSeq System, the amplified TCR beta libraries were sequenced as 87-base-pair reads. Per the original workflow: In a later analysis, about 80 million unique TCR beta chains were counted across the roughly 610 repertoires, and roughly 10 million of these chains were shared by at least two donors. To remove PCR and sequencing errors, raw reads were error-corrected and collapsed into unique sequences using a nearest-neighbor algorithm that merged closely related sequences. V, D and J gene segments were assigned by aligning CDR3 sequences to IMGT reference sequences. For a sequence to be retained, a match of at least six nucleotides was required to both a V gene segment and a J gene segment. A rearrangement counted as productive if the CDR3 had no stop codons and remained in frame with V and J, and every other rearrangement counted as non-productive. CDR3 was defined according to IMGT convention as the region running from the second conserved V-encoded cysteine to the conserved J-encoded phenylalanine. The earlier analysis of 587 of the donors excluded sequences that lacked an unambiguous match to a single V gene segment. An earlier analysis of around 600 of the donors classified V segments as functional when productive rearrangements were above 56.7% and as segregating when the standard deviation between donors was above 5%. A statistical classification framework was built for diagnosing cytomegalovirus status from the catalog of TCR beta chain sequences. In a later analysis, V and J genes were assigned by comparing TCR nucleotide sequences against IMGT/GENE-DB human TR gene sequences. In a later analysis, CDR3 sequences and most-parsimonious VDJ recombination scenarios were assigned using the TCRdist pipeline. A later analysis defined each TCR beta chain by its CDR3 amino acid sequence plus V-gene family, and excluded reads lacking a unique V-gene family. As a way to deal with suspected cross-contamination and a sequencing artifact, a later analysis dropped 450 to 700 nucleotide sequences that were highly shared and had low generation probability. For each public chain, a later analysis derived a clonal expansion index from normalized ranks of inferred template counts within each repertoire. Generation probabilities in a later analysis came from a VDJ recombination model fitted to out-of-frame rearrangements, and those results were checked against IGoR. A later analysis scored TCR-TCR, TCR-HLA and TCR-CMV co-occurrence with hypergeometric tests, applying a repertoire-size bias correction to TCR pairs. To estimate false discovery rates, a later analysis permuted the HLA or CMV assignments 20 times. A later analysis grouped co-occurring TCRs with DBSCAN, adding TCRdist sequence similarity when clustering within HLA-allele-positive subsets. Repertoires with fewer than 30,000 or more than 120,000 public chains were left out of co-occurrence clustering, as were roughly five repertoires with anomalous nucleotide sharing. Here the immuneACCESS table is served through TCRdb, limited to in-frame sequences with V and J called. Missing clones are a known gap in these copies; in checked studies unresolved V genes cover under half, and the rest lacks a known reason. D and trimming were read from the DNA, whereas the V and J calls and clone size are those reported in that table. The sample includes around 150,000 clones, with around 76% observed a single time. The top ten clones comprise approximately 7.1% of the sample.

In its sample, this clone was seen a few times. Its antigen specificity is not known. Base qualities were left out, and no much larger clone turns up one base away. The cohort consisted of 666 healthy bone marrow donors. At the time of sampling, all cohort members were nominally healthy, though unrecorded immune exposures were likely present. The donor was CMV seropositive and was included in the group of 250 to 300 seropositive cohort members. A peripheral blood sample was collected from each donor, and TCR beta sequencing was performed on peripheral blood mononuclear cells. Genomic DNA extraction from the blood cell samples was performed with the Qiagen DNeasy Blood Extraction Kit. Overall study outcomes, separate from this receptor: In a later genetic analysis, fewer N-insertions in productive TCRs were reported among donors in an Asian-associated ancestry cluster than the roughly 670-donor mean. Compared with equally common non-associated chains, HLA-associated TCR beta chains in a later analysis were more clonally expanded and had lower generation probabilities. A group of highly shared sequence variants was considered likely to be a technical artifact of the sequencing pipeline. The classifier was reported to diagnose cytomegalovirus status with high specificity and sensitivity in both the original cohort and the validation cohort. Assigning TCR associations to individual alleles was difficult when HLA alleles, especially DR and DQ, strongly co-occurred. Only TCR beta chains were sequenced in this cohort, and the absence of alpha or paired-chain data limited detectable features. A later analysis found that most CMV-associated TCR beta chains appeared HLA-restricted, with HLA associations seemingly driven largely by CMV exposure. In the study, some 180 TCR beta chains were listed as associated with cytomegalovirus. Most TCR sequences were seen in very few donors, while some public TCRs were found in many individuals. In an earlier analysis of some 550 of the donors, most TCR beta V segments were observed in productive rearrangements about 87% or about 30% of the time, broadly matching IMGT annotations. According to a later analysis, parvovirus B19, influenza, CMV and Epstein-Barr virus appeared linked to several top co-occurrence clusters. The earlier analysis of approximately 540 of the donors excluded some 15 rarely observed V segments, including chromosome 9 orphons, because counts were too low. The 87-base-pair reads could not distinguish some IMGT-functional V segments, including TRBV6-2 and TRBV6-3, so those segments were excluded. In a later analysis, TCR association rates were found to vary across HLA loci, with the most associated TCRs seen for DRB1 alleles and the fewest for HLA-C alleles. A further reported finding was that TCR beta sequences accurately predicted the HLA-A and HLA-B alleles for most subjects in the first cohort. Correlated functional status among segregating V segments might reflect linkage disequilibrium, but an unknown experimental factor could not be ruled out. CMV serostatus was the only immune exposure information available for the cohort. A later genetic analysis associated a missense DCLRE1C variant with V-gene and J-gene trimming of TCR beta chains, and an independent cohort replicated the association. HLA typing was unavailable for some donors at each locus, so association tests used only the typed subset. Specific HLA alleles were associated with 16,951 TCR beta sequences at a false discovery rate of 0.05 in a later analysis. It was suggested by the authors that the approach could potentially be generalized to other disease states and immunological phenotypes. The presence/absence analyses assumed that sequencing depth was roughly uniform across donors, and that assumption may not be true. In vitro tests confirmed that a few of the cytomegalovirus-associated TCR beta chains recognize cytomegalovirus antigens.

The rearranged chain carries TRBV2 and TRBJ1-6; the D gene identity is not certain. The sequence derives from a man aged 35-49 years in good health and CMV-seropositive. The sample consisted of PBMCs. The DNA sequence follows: TGTGCCAGCAGTGAACGGGGATCACCCCTCCACTTT. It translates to CASSERGSPLHF.